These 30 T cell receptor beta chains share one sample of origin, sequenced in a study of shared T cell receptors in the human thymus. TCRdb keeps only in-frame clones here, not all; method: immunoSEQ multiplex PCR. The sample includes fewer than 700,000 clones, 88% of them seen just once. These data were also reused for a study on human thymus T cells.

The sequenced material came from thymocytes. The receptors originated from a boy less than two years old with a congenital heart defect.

The CDR3 nucleotides are TGTGCCAGCAGCTTGATTCGTCAGGGCCCCTACGAGCAGTACTTC. Residues: CASSLIRQGPYEQYF. This chain connects TRBV5-6 to TRBJ2-7; possibly TRBD1 for D (5 bases). This CDR3 spans 15 amino acids. Per the germline V gene, CDR1 is SGHDT and CDR2 is YYEEEE. V shed 1 base and J shed 2 bases, with 13 bases lying between them.

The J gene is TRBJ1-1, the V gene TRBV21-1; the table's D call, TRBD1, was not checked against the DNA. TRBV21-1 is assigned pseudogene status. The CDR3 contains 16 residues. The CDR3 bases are TGTGCCAGCAGCCCAAACGCCGGACAGGGTAATAATGAAGCTTTCTTT. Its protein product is CASSPNAGQGNNEAFF.

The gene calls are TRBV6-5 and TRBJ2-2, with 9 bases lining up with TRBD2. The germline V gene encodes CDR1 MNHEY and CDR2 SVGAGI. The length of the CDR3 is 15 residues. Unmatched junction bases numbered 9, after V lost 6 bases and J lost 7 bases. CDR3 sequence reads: CASSPAGGRGGELFF. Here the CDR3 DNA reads TGTGCCAGCAGCCCCGCGGGAGGGCGGGGCGGGGAGCTGTTTTTT.

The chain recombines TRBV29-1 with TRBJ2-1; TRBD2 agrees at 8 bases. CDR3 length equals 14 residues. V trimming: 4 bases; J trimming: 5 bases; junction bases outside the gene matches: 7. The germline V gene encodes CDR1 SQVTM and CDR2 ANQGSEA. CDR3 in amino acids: CSVATGTRDNEQFF. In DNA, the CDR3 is TGCAGCGTTGCCACAGGGACTAGGGACAATGAGCAGTTCTTC.

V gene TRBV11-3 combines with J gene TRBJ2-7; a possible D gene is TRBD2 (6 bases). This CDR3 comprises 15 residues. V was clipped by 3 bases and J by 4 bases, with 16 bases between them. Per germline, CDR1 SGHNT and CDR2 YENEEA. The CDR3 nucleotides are TGTGCCAGCAGCTTCACCCCCGGGAGTTCTTACGAGCAGTACTTC. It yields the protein CASSFTPGSSYEQYF.

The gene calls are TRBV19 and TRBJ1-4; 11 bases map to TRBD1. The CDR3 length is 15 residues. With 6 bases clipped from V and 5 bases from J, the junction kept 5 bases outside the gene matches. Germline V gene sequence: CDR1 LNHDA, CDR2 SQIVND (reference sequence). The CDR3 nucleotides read TGTGCCAGTAGCTGCGGACAGGGGGCGAATGAAAAACTGTTTTTT. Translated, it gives CASSCGQGANEKLFF.

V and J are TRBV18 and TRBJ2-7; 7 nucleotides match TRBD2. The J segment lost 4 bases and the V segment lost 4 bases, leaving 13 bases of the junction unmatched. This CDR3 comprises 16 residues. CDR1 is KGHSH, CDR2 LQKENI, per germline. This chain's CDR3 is CASSLSWRENSYEQYF. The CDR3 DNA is TGTGCCAGCTCACTCTCCTGGCGGGAGAATTCGTACGAGCAGTACTTC. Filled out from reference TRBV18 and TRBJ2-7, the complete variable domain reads NAGVMQNPRHLVRRRGQEARLRCSPMKGHSHVYWYRQLPEEGLKFMVYLQKENIIDESGMPKERFSAEFPKEGPSILRIQQVVRGDSAAYFCASSLSWRENSYEQYFGPGTRLTVT.

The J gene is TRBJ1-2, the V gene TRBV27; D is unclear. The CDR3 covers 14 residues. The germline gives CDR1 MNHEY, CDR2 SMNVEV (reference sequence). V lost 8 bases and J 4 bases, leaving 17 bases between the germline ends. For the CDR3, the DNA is TGTGCCAGCGCCTTCGGCGGCGGTCCCTATGGCTACACCTTC. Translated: CASAFGGGPYGYTF.

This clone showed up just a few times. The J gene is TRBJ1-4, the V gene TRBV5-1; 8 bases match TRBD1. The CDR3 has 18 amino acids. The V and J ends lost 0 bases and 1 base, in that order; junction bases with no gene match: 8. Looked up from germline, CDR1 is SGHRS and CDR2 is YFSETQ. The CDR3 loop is CASSLALPQGGTNEKLFF. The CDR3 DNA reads TGCGCCAGCAGCTTGGCCCTGCCACAGGGGGGAACTAATGAAAAACTGTTTTTT.

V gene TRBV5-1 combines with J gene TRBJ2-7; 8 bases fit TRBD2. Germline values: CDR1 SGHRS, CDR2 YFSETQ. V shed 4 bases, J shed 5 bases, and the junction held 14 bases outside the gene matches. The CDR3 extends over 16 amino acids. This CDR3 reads CASSRPLKREYNEQYF. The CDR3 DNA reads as TGCGCCAGCAGCCGACCTCTAAAGCGGGAGTACAACGAGCAGTACTTC.

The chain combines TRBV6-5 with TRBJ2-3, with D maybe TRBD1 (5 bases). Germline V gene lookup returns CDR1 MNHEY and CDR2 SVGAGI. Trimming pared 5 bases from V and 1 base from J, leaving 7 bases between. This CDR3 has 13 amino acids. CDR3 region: CASSEGGTDTQYF. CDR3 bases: TGTGCCAGCAGTGAAGGGGGCACAGATACGCAGTATTTT.

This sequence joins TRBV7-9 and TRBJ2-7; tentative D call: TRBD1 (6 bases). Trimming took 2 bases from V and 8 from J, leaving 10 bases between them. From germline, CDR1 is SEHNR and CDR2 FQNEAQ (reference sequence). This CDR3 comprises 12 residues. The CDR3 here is CASSLSGTKQYF. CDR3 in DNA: TGTGCCAGCAGCTTATCCGGGACAAAGCAGTACTTC.

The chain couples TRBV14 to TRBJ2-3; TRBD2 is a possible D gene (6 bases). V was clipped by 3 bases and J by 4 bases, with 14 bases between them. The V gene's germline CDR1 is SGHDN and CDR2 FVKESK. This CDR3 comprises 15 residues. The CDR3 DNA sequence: TGTGCCAGCAGCCAGGAGGGATTGGGAGCAGATACGCAGTATTTT. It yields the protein CASSQEGLGADTQYF.

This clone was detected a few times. CDR3 DNA: TGCGCCAGCAGTGAGTCGGTATTTACTAGCGGGGTTGACAATGAGCAGTTCTTC. Translating it yields CASSESVFTSGVDNEQFF. V gene TRBV10-2 combines with J gene TRBJ2-1; 10 nucleotides align to TRBD2. Germline V gene data show CDR1 as WSHSY and CDR2 as SAAADI. This CDR3 is 18 amino acids long. V shed 0 bases and J 5 bases; nucleotides not matched to a gene: 10.

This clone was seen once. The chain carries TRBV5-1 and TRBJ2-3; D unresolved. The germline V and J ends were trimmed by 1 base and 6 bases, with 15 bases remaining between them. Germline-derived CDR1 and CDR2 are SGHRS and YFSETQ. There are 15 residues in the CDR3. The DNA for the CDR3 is TGCGCCAGCAGCTTGCCCCCTCGGCGGCGGGATACGCAGTATTTT. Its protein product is CASSLPPRRRDTQYF.

CDR3 coding DNA: TGTGCCAGCAGTCGGTCCTACAATGAGCAGTTCTTC. It yields the protein CASSRSYNEQFF. This rearrangement joins TRBV4-2 to TRBJ2-1, with D unclear. The CDR3 extends over 12 amino acids. Trimming stripped 6 bases from V and 1 base from J, with 4 bases between. From germline, CDR1 is LGHNA and CDR2 YNFKEQ.

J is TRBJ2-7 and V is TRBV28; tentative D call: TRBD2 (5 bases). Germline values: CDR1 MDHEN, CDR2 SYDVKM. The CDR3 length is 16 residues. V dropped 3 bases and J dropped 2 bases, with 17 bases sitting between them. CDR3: CASSLGWGALPYEQYF. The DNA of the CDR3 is TGTGCCAGCAGTTTGGGATGGGGAGCGCTTCCCTACGAGCAGTACTTC.

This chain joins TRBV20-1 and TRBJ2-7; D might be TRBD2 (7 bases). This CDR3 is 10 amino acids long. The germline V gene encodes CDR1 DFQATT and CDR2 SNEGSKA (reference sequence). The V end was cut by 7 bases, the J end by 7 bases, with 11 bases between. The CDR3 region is CSVKGGEQYF. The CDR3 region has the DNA TGCAGTGTTAAGGGGGGGGAGCAGTACTTC.

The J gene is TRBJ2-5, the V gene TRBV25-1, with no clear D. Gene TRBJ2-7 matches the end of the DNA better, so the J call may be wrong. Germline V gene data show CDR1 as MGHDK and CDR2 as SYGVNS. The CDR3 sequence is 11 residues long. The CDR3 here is CASEWAHEQYF. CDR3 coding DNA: TGTGCCAGCGAGTGGGCCCACGAGCAGTACTTC.

CDR3 bases: TGTGCCAGCAGTCCCCGACAGGGTAAAGGCACTGAAGCTTTCTTT. Its translation is CASSPRQGKGTEAFF. The rearrangement joins TRBV27 to TRBJ1-1; 7 bases match TRBD1. The V gene end was trimmed by 5 bases and the J gene end by 4 bases; junction bases not matched to a gene: 10. Germline CDR1 and CDR2: MNHEY and SMNVEV (reference sequence). The CDR3 consists of 15 residues.

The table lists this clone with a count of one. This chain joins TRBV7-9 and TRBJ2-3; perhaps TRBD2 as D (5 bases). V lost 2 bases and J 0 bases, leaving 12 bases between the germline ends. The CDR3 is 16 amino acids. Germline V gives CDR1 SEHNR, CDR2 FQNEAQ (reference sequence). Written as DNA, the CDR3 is TGTGCCAGCAGCTTAACGGGAACCGCTAGCACAGATACGCAGTATTTT. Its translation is CASSLTGTASTDTQYF.

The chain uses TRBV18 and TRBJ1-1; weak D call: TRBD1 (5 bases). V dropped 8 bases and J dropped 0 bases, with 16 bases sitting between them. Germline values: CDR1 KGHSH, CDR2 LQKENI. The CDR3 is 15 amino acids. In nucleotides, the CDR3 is TGTGCCAGCCGGGCGATTGGGGCCATGAACACTGAAGCTTTCTTT. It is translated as CASRAIGAMNTEAFF.

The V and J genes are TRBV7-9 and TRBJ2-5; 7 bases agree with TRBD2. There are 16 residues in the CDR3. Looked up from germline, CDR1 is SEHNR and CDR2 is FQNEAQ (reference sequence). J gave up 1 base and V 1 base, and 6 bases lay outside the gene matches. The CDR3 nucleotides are TGTGCCAGCAGCTTAGAAGTTGCGGGGGTCCAAGAGACCCAGTACTTC. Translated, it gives CASSLEVAGVQETQYF.

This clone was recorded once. The chain's CDR3 is CASSPGLAGGSSTDTQYF. DNA of the CDR3: TGTGCCAGCAGCCCGGGACTAGCGGGAGGTTCTAGCACAGATACGCAGTATTTT. The chain is built from TRBV11-2 and TRBJ2-3; 15 bases are a match to TRBD2. J was trimmed by 0 bases and V by 5 bases; bases with no gene match: 6. CDR3 length equals 18 residues. The V gene's germline CDR1 is SGHAT and CDR2 FQNNGV. The whole variable domain, remainder taken from reference TRBV11-2 and TRBJ2-3, is EAGVAQSPRYKIIEKRQSVAFWCNPISGHATLYWYQQILGQGPKLLIQFQNNGVVDDSQLPKDRFSAERLKGVDSTLKIQPAKLEDSAVYLCASSPGLAGGSSTDTQYFGPGTRLTVL.

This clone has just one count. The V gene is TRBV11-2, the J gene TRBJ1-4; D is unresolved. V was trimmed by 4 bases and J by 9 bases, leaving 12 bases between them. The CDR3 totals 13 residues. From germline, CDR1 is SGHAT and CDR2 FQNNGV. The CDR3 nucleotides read TGTGCCAGCAGCTCCCCCCCCGGGAAAAAACTGTTTTTT. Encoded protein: CASSSPPGKKLFF.

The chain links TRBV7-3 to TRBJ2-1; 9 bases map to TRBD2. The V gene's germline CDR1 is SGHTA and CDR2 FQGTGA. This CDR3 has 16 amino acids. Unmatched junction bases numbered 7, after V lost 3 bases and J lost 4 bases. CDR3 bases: TGTGCCAGCAGCTTTACCGGGACTAGCAGGTACAATGAGCAGTTCTTC. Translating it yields CASSFTGTSRYNEQFF.

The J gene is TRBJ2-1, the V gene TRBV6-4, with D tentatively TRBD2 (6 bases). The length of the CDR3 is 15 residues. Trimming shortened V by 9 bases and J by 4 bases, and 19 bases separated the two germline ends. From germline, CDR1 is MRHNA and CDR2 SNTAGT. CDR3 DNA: TGTGCCAGTTACCGCACGGGAGCTACATACAATGAGCAGTTCTTC. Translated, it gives CASYRTGATYNEQFF.

The DNA for the CDR3 is TGTGCCAGCAGCTTGGAGCCAGGAGGTCCCTACAATGAGCAGTTCTTC. This sequence encodes CASSLEPGGPYNEQFF. The chain joins TRBV5-8 to TRBJ2-1, with D tentatively TRBD2 (5 bases). CDR3 length: 16 amino acids. Trimming took off 0 bases at V and 2 bases at J, with 12 bases between the two ends. Per the germline V gene, CDR1 is SGHTS and CDR2 is YDEGEE.

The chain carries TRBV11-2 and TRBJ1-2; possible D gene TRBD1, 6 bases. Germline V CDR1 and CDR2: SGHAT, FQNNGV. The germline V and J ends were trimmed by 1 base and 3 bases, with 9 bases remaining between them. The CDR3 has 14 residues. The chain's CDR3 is CASSLVDRDYGYTF. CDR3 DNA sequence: TGTGCCAGCAGCTTAGTGGACAGAGACTATGGCTACACCTTC.

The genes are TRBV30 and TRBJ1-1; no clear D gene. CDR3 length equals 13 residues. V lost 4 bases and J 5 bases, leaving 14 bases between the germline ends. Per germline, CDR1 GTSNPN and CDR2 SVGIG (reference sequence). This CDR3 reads CAWMRGRKTEAFF. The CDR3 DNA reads TGTGCCTGGATGCGAGGGAGGAAAACTGAAGCTTTCTTT.